What follows are 19 T cell receptor beta chains derived from one specimen sequenced in a study of regulatory T cells in long-lasting Graves disease. Relying on iRepertoire HTBI primers and Arm-PCR of CDR3 regions, the team built TCR beta libraries. TCRdb re-analysed the multiplex PCR reads in MiXCR, keeping a single row per CDR3 protein. The sample yields approximately 300,000 distinct CDR3 sequences, 15% to 20% seen once. Time point reported: newly diagnosed GD, antithyroid drugs for less than 3 months. The TCR library used RNA extracted from PBMCs. The source material was peripheral blood mononuclear cells (PBMCs), sampled at new diagnosis, from a patient treated with antithyroid drugs. The receptors shown here come from a female donor with Graves disease.

This clonotype was seen only once. A much larger clone sits a single nucleotide away, making a read error possible. The chain is built from TRBV11-2 and TRBJ2-7; 7 bases are shared with TRBD2. V lost 1 base to trimming and J lost 9 bases; unmatched junction nucleotides: 18. Germline V gene sequence: CDR1 SGHAT, CDR2 FQNNGV. The CDR3 has 17 residues. In DNA, the CDR3 is TGTGCCAGCAGCTTAGCAGCGGGACTGGTCAGTAATTTCAGGCAGTACTTC. It specifies CASSLAAGLVSNFRQYF.

This clonotype appeared many times. J is TRBJ2-3 and V is TRBV24-1; TRBD2 agrees at 9 bases. Germline V lookup: CDR1 KGHDR, CDR2 SFDVKD. Trimming took 4 bases from V and 2 from J; bases not matched to a gene: 9. This CDR3 is 17 amino acids long. The CDR3 bases are TGTGCCACCAGTGAGATTGGCGGCGGGAGGGCCACAGATACGCAGTATTTT. Amino acid sequence: CATSEIGGGRATDTQYF.

The table lists this clonotype with many counts. The chain recombines TRBV28 with TRBJ1-2; D uncertain. Germline lookup yields CDR1 MDHEN and CDR2 SYDVKM. V lost 3 bases and J lost 3, with 11 bases in between. The length of the CDR3 is 14 residues. Here the CDR3 reads CASSFGGLYYGYTF. The CDR3, as DNA: TGTGCCAGCAGTTTTGGCGGCCTGTACTATGGCTACACCTTC.

This clonotype was observed many times. This chain connects TRBV2 to TRBJ2-1, with D perhaps matching TRBD2 (5 bases). The CDR3 contains 15 residues. Germline V gives CDR1 SNHLY, CDR2 FYNNEI. V lost 7 bases, J lost 0 bases, and 13 bases lay in between. In DNA form, the CDR3 reads TGTGCCAGCACCCAAATGGAGGTCTCCTACAATGAGCAGTTCTTC. Its translation is CASTQMEVSYNEQFF. Looking up the rest from reference TRBV2 and TRBJ2-1 gives the full variable domain: EPEVTQTPSHQVTQMGQEVILRCVPISNHLYFYWYRQILGQKVEFLVSFYNNEISEKSEIFDDQFSVERPDGSNFTLKIRSTKLEDSAMYFCASTQMEVSYNEQFFGPGTRLTVL.

V is TRBV28 and J is TRBJ2-6; D remains ambiguous. Germline lookup yields CDR1 MDHEN and CDR2 SYDVKM. V gave up 5 bases and J gave up 0 bases, with 8 bases separating them. The CDR3 loop spans 15 amino acids. For the CDR3, the DNA is TGTGCCAGCAGTACGCCCTCCTCTGGGGCCAACGTCCTGACTTTC. Translating gives CASSTPSSGANVLTF.

This clonotype came up many times. V and J are TRBV3-1 and TRBJ2-7, with 11 bases identical to TRBD2. Germline assignment: CDR1 LGHDT and CDR2 YNNKEL (reference sequence). With V trimmed by 6 bases and J by 3 bases, 4 bases remained unmatched. The CDR3 loop spans 14 amino acids. DNA for the CDR3: TGTGCCAGCAGTTTAGCGGGAGGGATCTACGAGCAGTACTTC. Its protein product is CASSLAGGIYEQYF.

In its sample, this clonotype was seen many times. Germline and junction disagree at one end, which may indicate a read error. The V and J genes are TRBV7-2 and TRBJ2-7; D perhaps matches TRBD2 (5 bases). In germline, CDR1 is SGHTA, CDR2 FQGNSA. The CDR3 is 13 amino acids. CDR3: CASSEDGDYEQYF. CDR3 coding DNA: TGCGCCAGCAGCGAGGACGGGGACTACGAGCAGTACTTC.

This clonotype came up many times. This CDR3 is CASSPPGTGDNEQFF. The DNA for the CDR3 is TGTGCCAGCAGCCCGCCGGGGACAGGGGACAATGAGCAGTTCTTC. The rearrangement joins TRBV9 to TRBJ2-1; 10 nucleotides align to TRBD1. The junction had 6 bases not matched to a gene; V was cut back by 4 bases and J by 5 bases. Germline V gives CDR1 SGDLS, CDR2 YYNGEE. This CDR3 comprises 15 residues. Combining the CDR3 with reference TRBV9 and TRBJ2-1 gives the whole variable domain DSGVTQTPKHLITATGQRVTLRCSPRSGDLSVYWYQQSLDQGLQFLIQYYNGEERAKGNILERFSAQQFPDLHSELNLSSLELGDSALYFCASSPPGTGDNEQFFGPGTRLTVL.

Written as DNA, the CDR3 is TGTGCCTGGAACCCACGACCAGTGGGGGGGGGAGATACGCAGTATTTT. Translation: CAWNPRPVGGGDTQYF. The chain is built from TRBV30 and TRBJ2-3; 7 bases line up with TRBD2. Germline CDR1 and CDR2: GTSNPN and SVGIG (reference sequence). The V segment lost 4 bases and the J segment 5 bases; nucleotides outside the gene matches: 15. This CDR3 is 16 amino acids long.

On this clonotype itself: This may arise from a read error, as a much more abundant clone is one base away. This sequence joins TRBV12-5 and TRBJ1-2, with unresolved D. CDR1 and CDR2 from the germline V gene are LGHNT and FRNRAP. CDR3 size: 13 residues. The V end lost 2 bases, the J end lost 4 bases, and 8 bases lay between the germline ends. CDR3 in amino acids: CASGLPPGYGYTF. CDR3 nucleotides: TGTGCTAGTGGTTTGCCCCCGGGCTATGGCTACACCTTC.

This clonotype appeared many times. This rearrangement joins TRBV9 to TRBJ2-3; possible D gene TRBD2, 6 bases. CDR3 length: 15 amino acids. The germline CDR1 and CDR2 sequences are SGDLS and YYNGEE. The V gene lost 4 bases and the J gene lost 3 bases, with 15 bases spanning the gap. The CDR3 sequence: CASSSPGGLTDTQYF. CDR3 sequence (DNA): TGTGCCAGCAGCTCGCCTGGGGGGTTAACAGATACGCAGTATTTT.

The chain uses TRBV6-1 and TRBJ2-7; 11 bases line up with TRBD2. The CDR3 runs to 18 residues. Trimming took 4 bases from V and 0 from J; bases not matched to a gene: 11. In germline, CDR1 is MNHNS, CDR2 SASEGT. The CDR3 protein is CASSGWLRTSGFSYEQYF. DNA for the CDR3: TGTGCCAGCAGTGGTTGGTTACGGACTAGCGGGTTCTCCTACGAGCAGTACTTC.

This clonotype showed up just a few times. The chain employs TRBV19 and TRBJ2-7; D might be TRBD2 (5 bases). Deletions cut 6 bases from V and 2 bases from J, with 17 bases between. The germline gives CDR1 LNHDA, CDR2 SQIVND (reference sequence). The CDR3 has 15 residues. CDR3 residues: CASSYFLGSTYEQYF. The CDR3 DNA is TGTGCCAGTAGCTACTTCCTGGGGAGCACCTACGAGCAGTACTTC.

This chain links TRBV5-1 with TRBJ2-7, with 10 bases identical to TRBD2. CDR3 size: 15 residues. Germline V gene sequence: CDR1 SGHRS, CDR2 YFSETQ. J was trimmed by 1 base and V by 5 bases; bases with no gene match: 6. The CDR3 spells CASSPSLAGSYEQYF. The CDR3 region has the DNA TGCGCCAGCAGTCCCTCACTAGCGGGGTCCTACGAGCAGTACTTC.

The chain employs TRBV24-1 and TRBJ1-5; no reliable D call. Trimming took off 0 bases at V and 4 bases at J, with 3 bases between the two ends. This CDR3 has 13 residues. Per germline, CDR1 KGHDR and CDR2 SFDVKD. The CDR3 nucleotides are TGTGCCACCAGTGATTTGCGGAATCAGCCCCAGCATTTT. This translates into CATSDLRNQPQHF.

In its sample, this clonotype was seen a few times. The chain is built from TRBV28 and TRBJ2-3, with 7 bases that match TRBD2. V dropped 10 bases and J dropped 10; count of bases not matched to a gene: 17. This CDR3 is built from 14 residues. Germline V CDR1 and CDR2: MDHEN, SYDVKM. The CDR3 sequence is CATTPMGGGRAQYF. The CDR3 nucleotides read TGTGCCACTACCCCCATGGGGGGGGGTAGGGCGCAGTATTTT.

For this clonotype: Since no conserved phenylalanine or tryptophan closes the CDR3, a read error is the likely cause. The limits of the CDR3 on the DNA are not certain, so only TCRdb's listed CDR3 is given. The V call is TRBV12-3 or TRBV12-4, the J call TRBJ2-4; the table names TRBD2, a call not compared with the DNA. The CDR3 length is 14 residues, termini included. The CDR3 here is CASSLGFYEQYFGP.

This clonotype occurred many times. The CDR3 DNA is TGTGCCAGCAGTTTATCGTCCAGGGAACATGGCTACACCTTC. Translated: CASSLSSREHGYTF. The V call is TRBV27, the J call TRBJ1-2, with a weak D call TRBD1 (5 bases). CDR1 and CDR2 (germline): MNHEY, SMNVEV (reference sequence). This CDR3 comprises 14 residues. V lost 0 bases, J lost 6 bases, and 11 bases lay in between.

This clonotype was picked up many times. The CDR3 here is CASSKRGGGELNSYNEQFF. The CDR3 coding sequence is TGTGCCAGCAGCAAACGGGGTGGGGGTGAGCTAAACTCCTACAATGAGCAGTTCTTC. The chain couples TRBV7-8 to TRBJ2-1, with D perhaps given as TRBD1 or TRBD2 (5 bases each). The germline V and J ends were trimmed by 5 bases and 0 bases, with 23 bases remaining between them. CDR1 is SGHVS and CDR2 is FQNEAQ in the germline V gene. This CDR3 is built from 19 residues.